Listed below are T cell receptor beta chains from one sample, sequenced in a study of CD8 T cells in Susac syndrome. TCRdb analysed the immunoSEQ multiplex PCR reads with MiXCR anew, one entry per CDR3 protein. This sample has about 400,000 distinct CDR3 sequences, with approximately 85% found just once. Sequencing was done on a sample of CD8+ T cells from PBMCs. The source is a human donor with multiple sclerosis. The CDR3 runs from the conserved cysteine through the conserved F or W. Fields, in order: J gene, V gene, clone size, D gene, CDR3 DNA, CDR3 protein. A D gene is named only where the DNA matches it firmly. Not every row has a clone size; where given, it reads once, few, many or a size class.

TRBJ1-5 TRBV5-6 - - TGTGCCAGCAGTACAGGCTTCCCTTTTAGTAGCAATCAGCCCCAGCATTTT CASSTGFPFSSNQPQHF
TRBJ1-1 TRBV5-6 few - TGTGCCAGCAGTTGGGGGCTGAACACTGAAGCTTTCTTT CASSWGLNTEAFF
TRBJ1-1 TRBV7-9 - - TGTGCCAGCAGCCATAGGGTGGCCACTGAAGCTTTCTTT CASSHRVATEAFF
TRBJ2-2 TRBV9 once - TGTGCCAGCAGCGTAGGGGGCGACACCGGGGAGCTGTTTTTT CASSVGGDTGELFF
TRBJ2-5 TRBV11-2 - - TGTGCCAGCAGCTTAAGTCACGGGACTCTTAAAGAGACCCAGTACTTC CASSLSHGTLKETQYF
TRBJ1-2 TRBV5-6 - - TGTGCCAGCAGCAGGTTCCCAGGGGACTGGAACTATGGCTACACCTTC CASSRFPGDWNYGYTF
TRBJ2-1 TRBV4-1 once TRBD1 TGCGCCAGCAGCGCCCCGGGACAGGGTAGATACAATGAGCAGTTCTTC CASSAPGQGRYNEQFF
TRBJ2-7 TRBV2 - - TGTGCCAGCAGTGAAGTCGGCAGGTCAAATTCCTACGAGCAGTACTTC CASSEVGRSNSYEQYF
TRBJ2-7 TRBV29-1 - - TGCAGCGTTGAGGTCCCCTGGGCCTACGAGCAGTACTTC CSVEVPWAYEQYF
TRBJ2-5 TRBV21-1 - - TGTGCCAGCAGCAAAAGGGGTCATGCAGACCAAGAGACCCAGTACTTC CASSKRGHADQETQYF
TRBJ2-7 TRBV30 - - TGTGCCTGGAGTGCAACGCAGAGTAACTACGAGCAGTACTTC CAWSATQSNYEQYF
TRBJ2-1 TRBV27 - TRBD2 TGTGCCAGCAGTTTATGGGGCGGGGGGACCTCCTACAATGAGCAGTTCTTC CASSLWGGGTSYNEQFF
TRBJ1-1 TRBV6-1 few - TGTGCCAGCACCCGTACACTGAACACTGAAGCTTTCTTT CASTRTLNTEAFF
TRBJ1-2 TRBV5-5 - - TGTGCCAGCAGCTTGGCGGGATATCTCTATGGCTACACCTTC CASSLAGYLYGYTF
TRBJ2-1 TRBV2 - TRBD2 TGTGCCAGCAGTGATTATTCTAGCGGGAGGTCCTACAATGAGCAGTTCTTC CASSDYSSGRSYNEQFF
TRBJ2-7 TRBV29-1 - - TGCAGCGTTGAAGTTTTCGCCAGGGGCCCTTCCCGATACGAGCAGTACTTC CSVEVFARGPSRYEQYF
TRBJ1-6 TRBV27 once TRBD1 TGTGCCAGCAGTCAGGTCACAGGGGTTAATTCACCCCTCCACTTT CASSQVTGVNSPLHF
TRBJ1-2 TRBV7-9 - - TGTGCCAGCAGCTTAGATCGGGGTTGGGGGAACTATGGCTACACCTTC CASSLDRGWGNYGYTF
TRBJ2-1 TRBV24-1 - TRBD1 TGTGCCACCAGTGACCGACAGGGTAGTGCGAATGAGCAGTTCTTC CATSDRQGSANEQFF
TRBJ1-1 TRBV7-2 - - TGTGCCAGCAGCTTATTTCCGATGAACACTGAAGCTTTCTTT CASSLFPMNTEAFF
TRBJ2-2 TRBV7-2 - TRBD2 TGTGCCAGCAGCTTAGCACTAGCGCTAACCGGGGAGCTGTTTTTT CASSLALALTGELFF
TRBJ2-1 TRBV6-1 - - TGTGCCAGCAGTGAATGGCGTGGCAATGAGCAGTTCTTC CASSEWRGNEQFF
TRBJ1-1 TRBV19 few - TGTGCCAGTAGTAATACTGAAGCTTTCTTT CASSNTEAFF
TRBJ1-5 TRBV19 - - TGTGCCAGTAGTATACAGGTAAATCAGCCCCAGCATTTT CASSIQVNQPQHF
TRBJ1-2 TRBV12-3/TRBV12-4 - - TGTGCCAGCAGTTCCAGCGCTTCCCCCTATGGCTACACCTTC CASSSSASPYGYTF
TRBJ1-1 TRBV29-1 - TRBD1 TGCAGCGTTGACAGGGGGGTCACTGAAGCTTTCTTT CSVDRGVTEAFF
TRBJ2-3 TRBV3-1 - - TGTGCCAGCAGCCAAGGGCCGAGGGTTAGCACAGATACGCAGTATTTT CASSQGPRVSTDTQYF
TRBJ2-7 TRBV19 few - TGTGCCAGTAGTATGGACAGCTACGAGCAGTACTTC CASSMDSYEQYF
TRBJ2-1 TRBV5-1 - TRBD2 TGCGCCAGCAGCGCCCCGGGACTAGTAAATGAGCAGTTCTTC CASSAPGLVNEQFF
TRBJ2-3 TRBV6-5 - - TGTGCCAGCAGTTACTCGATCCAGGGCGCCGGGTCCCCACACACAGATACGCAGTATTTT CASSYSIQGAGSPHTDTQYF
TRBJ2-7 TRBV6-5 - TRBD1 TGTGCCAGCAGTTACTCCGGGACAGGGAACTACGAGCAGTACTTC CASSYSGTGNYEQYF
TRBJ2-7 TRBV10-3 few - TGTGCCATCAGTGAGTCGAGACTCCTGGCGAGCGAGCAGTACTTC CAISESRLLASEQYF
TRBJ2-5 TRBV7-2 few TRBD1 TGTGCCAGCAGCTACCGGGACAGGAGGCGGGAGACCCAGTACTTC CASSYRDRRRETQYF
TRBJ1-5 TRBV5-1 once - TGCGCCAGCAGCTTATACCCTGGTGAGGGCAATCAGCCCCAGCATTTT CASSLYPGEGNQPQHF
TRBJ1-5 TRBV10-3 - - TGTGCCACCAAAGATGACACTGGAAATCAGCCCCAGCATTTT CATKDDTGNQPQHF
TRBJ1-5 TRBV20-1 - - TGCAGTGCTAGAGAAAGAGAAGGGTCGGATCAGCCCCAGCATTTT CSAREREGSDQPQHF
TRBJ1-4 TRBV30 - - TGTGCCTGGAGTATCGCGGGCGGGGGAAATGAAAAACTGTTTTTT CAWSIAGGGNEKLFF
TRBJ1-6 TRBV6-5 - - TGTGCCAGCAGTTACGCAGGCAATTCACCCCTCCACTTT CASSYAGNSPLHF
TRBJ1-5 TRBV6-5 - TRBD1 TGTGCCAGCAGTTACGTGGACAGGGGTAATCAGCCCCAGCATTTT CASSYVDRGNQPQHF
TRBJ2-7 TRBV28 - - TGTGCCAGCAGCCGATCATGGGGCCTTTGGGGGCGCGAGCAGTACTTC CASSRSWGLWGREQYF
TRBJ2-3 TRBV6-5 few - TGTGCCAGCACTACCGGGATTGGGGCAGATACGCAGTATTTT CASTTGIGADTQYF
TRBJ2-2 TRBV9 once - TGTGCCAGCAGCGTAGGACGACACCCTGGAGGGGGTAACACCGGGGAGCTGTTTTTT CASSVGRHPGGGNTGELFF
TRBJ2-7 TRBV6-1 few TRBD2 TGTGCCAGCAGCGGACTAGCGGGGGACTACGAGCAGTACTTC CASSGLAGDYEQYF
TRBJ2-3 TRBV5-1 - TRBD2 TGCGCCAGCAGCTTGGCACTAGCGGGAGGGTCTGGCCCCACAGATACGCAGTATTTT CASSLALAGGSGPTDTQYF
TRBJ1-1 TRBV5-6 - - TGTGCCAGCAGCATATACGAGGGGACTGAAGCTTTCTTT CASSIYEGTEAFF
TRBJ1-1 TRBV4-1 - - TGCGCCAGCAGCCCGCGGGACACTCTAAGCGGGACTGAAGCTTTCTTT CASSPRDTLSGTEAFF
TRBJ2-1 TRBV27 - - TGTGCCAGCAGTTTCACAGCTTACAATGAGCGTTTCTTC CASSFTAYNERFF
TRBJ2-7 TRBV27 - - TGTGCCAGCAGTTCGGGGCCAACCTTCCCTAGCGAGCAGTACTTC CASSSGPTFPSEQYF